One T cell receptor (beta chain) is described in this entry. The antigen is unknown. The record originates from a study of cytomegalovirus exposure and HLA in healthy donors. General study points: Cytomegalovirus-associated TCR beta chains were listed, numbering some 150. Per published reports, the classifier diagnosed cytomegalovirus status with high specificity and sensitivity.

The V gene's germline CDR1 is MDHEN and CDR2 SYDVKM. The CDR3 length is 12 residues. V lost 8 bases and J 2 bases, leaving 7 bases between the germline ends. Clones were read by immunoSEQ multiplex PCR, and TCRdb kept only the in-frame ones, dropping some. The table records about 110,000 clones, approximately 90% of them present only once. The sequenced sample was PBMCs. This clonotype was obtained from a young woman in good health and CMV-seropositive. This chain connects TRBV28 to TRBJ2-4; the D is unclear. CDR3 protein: CASSLPKNIQYF. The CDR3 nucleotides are TGTGCCAGCTCCCTCCCCAAAAACATTCAGTACTTC.